This T cell receptor beta chain was found in a study of Graves' ophthalmopathy and Graves' hyperthyroidism. About the study: Hyperthyroidism counted as stable given no ophthalmopathy within 18 months of follow-up.

Amplification of TCR beta CDR3 regions used RNA transcripts. After a first-round RT-PCR with HTBI primers, a second-round multiplex PCR was run. MiXCR, run by TCRdb on the multiplex PCR reads, gives a single entry per CDR3 protein. This sample has more than 1,000,000 distinct CDR3 sequences, with 35% to 40% found just once. The CDR3 has 12 residues. Trimming left V 6 bases short and J 4 bases short, with 10 bases between. Germline assignment: CDR1 SNHLY and CDR2 FYNNEI. Notes on the study in general: Blood samples also showed most expanded thyroid clonotypes exceeding 0.001 frequency. It was with around 70% sensitivity and under 85% specificity that the model predicted ophthalmopathy progression.

For this clonotype: What it recognizes is unknown.

Other autoimmune diseases, uncontrolled infections, pregnancy or lactation led to the exclusion of patients. V usage is TRBV2 and J usage is TRBJ2-7; D unresolved. The TCR comes from an adult man with Graves' hyperthyroidism. Sequences were obtained from peripheral blood or thyroid tissue (not recorded which). CDR3 DNA: TGTGCCAGCAGAGATCCCATTTACGAGCAGTACTTC. It translates to CASRDPIYEQYF.